This T cell receptor beta chain was found in a study of T cell repertoires in aging, cancer and after chemotherapy. After removal of 4 bases from V and 4 bases from J, the junction contained 11 bases not matched to a gene. Germline CDR1 is PRHDT and CDR2 is FYEKMQ (reference sequence). CDR3 length: 16 amino acids. TCR beta rearrangements were amplified from peripheral blood genomic DNA. A mixed TRB-A/B primer pool amplified rearranged TRB by multiplex touch-down PCR. TCRdb called the multiplex PCR reads again in MiXCR, with one record for every CDR3 protein. This repertoire shows about 9,500 distinct CDR3 sequences, around a quarter found once; its top ten account for about 2.6%.

This TCR was recovered from a human donor in good health. The V and J genes are TRBV13 and TRBJ1-2; 8 positions agree with TRBD1. Sequences were obtained from blood. The CDR3, as DNA: TGTGCCAGCAGCTCAGACCGGGACAGGCTTTTCTATGGCTACACCTTC. This translates into CASSSDRDRLFYGYTF.